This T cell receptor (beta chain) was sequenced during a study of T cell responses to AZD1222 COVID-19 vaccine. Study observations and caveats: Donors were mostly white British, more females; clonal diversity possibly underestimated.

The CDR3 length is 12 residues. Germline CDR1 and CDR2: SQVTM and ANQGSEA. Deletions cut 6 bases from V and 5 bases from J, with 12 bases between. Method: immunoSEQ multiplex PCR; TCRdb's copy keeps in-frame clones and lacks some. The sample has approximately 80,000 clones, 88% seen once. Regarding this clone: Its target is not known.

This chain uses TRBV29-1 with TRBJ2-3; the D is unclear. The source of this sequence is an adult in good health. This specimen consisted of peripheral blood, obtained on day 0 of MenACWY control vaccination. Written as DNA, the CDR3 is TGCAGCGTCGCTCTTCGAGGAGATACGCAGTATTTT. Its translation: CSVALRGDTQYF.